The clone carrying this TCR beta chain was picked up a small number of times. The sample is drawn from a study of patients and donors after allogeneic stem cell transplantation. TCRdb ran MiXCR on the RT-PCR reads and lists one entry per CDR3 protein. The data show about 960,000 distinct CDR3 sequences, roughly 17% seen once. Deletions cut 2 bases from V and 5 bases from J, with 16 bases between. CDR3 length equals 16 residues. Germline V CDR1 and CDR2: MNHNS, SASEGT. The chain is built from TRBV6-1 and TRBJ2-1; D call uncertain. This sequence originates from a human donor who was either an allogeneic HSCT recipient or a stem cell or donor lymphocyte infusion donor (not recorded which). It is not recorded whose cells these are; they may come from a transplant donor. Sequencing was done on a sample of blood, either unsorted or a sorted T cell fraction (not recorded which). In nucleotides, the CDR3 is TGTGCCAGCAGTGAATTTTCGTCGTGGCCGGACAATGAGCAGTTCTTC. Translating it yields CASSEFSSWPDNEQFF.